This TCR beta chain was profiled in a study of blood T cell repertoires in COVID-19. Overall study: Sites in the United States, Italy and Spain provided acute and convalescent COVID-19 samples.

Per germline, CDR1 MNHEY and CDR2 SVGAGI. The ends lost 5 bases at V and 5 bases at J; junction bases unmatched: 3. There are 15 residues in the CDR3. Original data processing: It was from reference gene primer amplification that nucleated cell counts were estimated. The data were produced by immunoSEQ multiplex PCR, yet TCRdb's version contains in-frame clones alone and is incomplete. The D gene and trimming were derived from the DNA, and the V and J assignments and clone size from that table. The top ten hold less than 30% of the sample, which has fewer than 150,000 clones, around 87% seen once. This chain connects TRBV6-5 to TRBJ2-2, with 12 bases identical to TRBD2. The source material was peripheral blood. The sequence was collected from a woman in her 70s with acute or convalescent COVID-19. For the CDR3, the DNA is TGTGCCAGCAGTCTCGGACTAGCGGGGACCGGGGAGCTGTTTTTT. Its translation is CASSLGLAGTGELFF.